The clone carrying this T cell receptor beta chain was recorded only once. This CDR3 is 13 amino acids long. Germline lookup yields CDR1 LNHDA and CDR2 SQIVND (reference sequence). Trimming left V 5 bases short and J 4 bases short, with 11 bases between. Sequencing used immunoSEQ multiplex PCR; TCRdb keeps in-frame clones, though not all of them. In the table there are 50,000 or so clones, 88% of which are singletons. The data belong to a study of control samples from healthy donors and cancer patients. The genes are TRBV19 and TRBJ2-5, with D possibly being TRBD1 (5 bases). The sequencing sample was made of blood. This sequence was found in a man between 45 and 60 years old in good health. The CDR3 loop reads CASSPSRGETQYF. The CDR3 bases are TGTGCCAGTAGTCCCTCTAGGGGAGAGACCCAGTACTTC.